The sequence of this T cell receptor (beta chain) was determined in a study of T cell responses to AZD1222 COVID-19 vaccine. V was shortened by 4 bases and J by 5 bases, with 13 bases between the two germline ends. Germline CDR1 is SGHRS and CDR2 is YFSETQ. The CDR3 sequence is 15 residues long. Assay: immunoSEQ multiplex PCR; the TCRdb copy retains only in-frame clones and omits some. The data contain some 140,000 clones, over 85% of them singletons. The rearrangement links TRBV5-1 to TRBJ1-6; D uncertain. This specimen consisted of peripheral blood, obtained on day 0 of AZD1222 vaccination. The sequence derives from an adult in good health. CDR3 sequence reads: CASSQWRVDNSPLHF. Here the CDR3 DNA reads TGCGCCAGCAGCCAGTGGAGGGTAGATAATTCACCCCTCCACTTT.